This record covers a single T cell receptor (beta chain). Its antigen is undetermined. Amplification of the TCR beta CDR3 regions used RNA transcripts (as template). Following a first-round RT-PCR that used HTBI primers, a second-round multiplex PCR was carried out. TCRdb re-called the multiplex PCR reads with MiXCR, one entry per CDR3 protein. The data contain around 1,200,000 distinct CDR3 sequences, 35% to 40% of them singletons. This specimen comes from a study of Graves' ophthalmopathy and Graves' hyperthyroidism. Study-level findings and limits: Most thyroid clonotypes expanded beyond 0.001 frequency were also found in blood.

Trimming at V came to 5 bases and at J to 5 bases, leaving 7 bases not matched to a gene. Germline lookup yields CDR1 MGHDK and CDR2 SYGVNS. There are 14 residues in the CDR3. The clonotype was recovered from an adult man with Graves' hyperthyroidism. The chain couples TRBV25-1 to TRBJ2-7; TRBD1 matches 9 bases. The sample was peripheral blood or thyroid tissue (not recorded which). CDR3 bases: TGTGCCAGCAGTTACGCCCGGACAGGGGACGAGCAGTACTTC. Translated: CASSYARTGDEQYF.